Sequencing of this T cell receptor beta chain was carried out in a study of blood T cells in healthy people across ages. General study results and limits: Leaving the PBMCs unsorted stopped any conclusive comparison of naive versus antigen-experienced cells. As naive T cell percentage varied, TCR beta diversity correlated strongly with it. Higher diversity, along with more naive CD4+ cells, distinguished long-lived donors from aged donors.

A second PCR, run for roughly 7 to 12 cycles, used a sample-barcoded 5' primer plus a J-beta primer mix. Every sample gave at least 2.5 million paired-end reads containing CDR3. TCRdb fed the 5' RACE reads into MiXCR, producing one record per CDR3 protein. The table lists 600,000 to 650,000 distinct CDR3 sequences, 58% of them singletons. A remark on this clonotype: Its specificity is unknown.

This clonotype was sampled from a man aged 55 to 70 in good health. Sequenced material: blood.

In DNA form, the CDR3 reads TGCAGTGCTTTCTTGATGGCAGGGGTTTACGAGCAGTACTTC. Protein product: CSAFLMAGVYEQYF. The chain couples TRBV20-1 to TRBJ2-1; possible D gene TRBD1, 6 bases. The DNA end is more similar to TRBJ2-7, so the J call may be wrong. The germline gives CDR1 DFQATT, CDR2 SNEGSKA (reference sequence). The CDR3 loop spans 14 amino acids.